The 2 T cell receptor beta chains reported below all come from one sample, sequenced in a study of vaccination effects on CD4 cells after COVID-19. Prior to sequencing, the ViraFEST assay stimulated PBMC with viral peptide pools, which expanded the antigen-specific CD4+ T cells. Following a roughly 11-day culture, CD4+ T cells were purified. Either the BNT162b2 or mRNA-1273 vaccine was given to participants in two doses. Generated by immunoSEQ multiplex PCR, the TCRdb table keeps only in-frame clones and is missing some. The table records fewer than 15,000 clones, roughly 70% of them present only once. These receptors are not linked to any known antigen. This specimen consisted of CD4+ T cells from PBMCs cultured with HCoV-NL63 spike peptides, obtained after COVID-19 vaccination. These receptors all stem from a human donor who received a COVID-19 vaccine.

V gene TRBV6-1 combines with J gene TRBJ2-7; TRBD1 matches 7 bases. V was clipped by 3 bases and J by 5 bases; unmatched bases: 7. The CDR3 has 14 residues. Germline lookup yields CDR1 MNHNS and CDR2 SASEGT. The CDR3 loop reads CASSERGLGDEQYF. The CDR3 DNA is TGTGCCAGCAGTGAGAGGGGGCTGGGGGACGAGCAGTACTTC.

The chain carries TRBV18 and TRBJ1-2; weak D call: TRBD1 (5 bases). The V end lost 3 bases, the J end lost 0 bases, and 14 bases lay between the germline ends. CDR1 and CDR2 (germline): KGHSH, LQKENI. The CDR3 sequence is 16 residues long. CDR3 in DNA: TGTGCCAGCTCACCGTCCTTGGGACTACCTAACTATGGCTACACCTTC. This translates into CASSPSLGLPNYGYTF.